A selection of T cell receptor beta chains follows, all from one sample in a study of T cells in narcolepsy. Sequencing was performed with immunoSEQ multiplex PCR; in TCRdb, only in-frame clones are kept and a portion is missing. In the table there are roughly 24,000 clones, more than 75% of which are singletons. Sequenced material: memory (CD45RA-) CD4+ T cells from blood. The receptors were gathered from a human donor in good health. CDR3s include the opening cysteine and the closing phenylalanine or tryptophan. The D gene is left open where the match is weak. Rows may omit the clone size; those that give it use once, few, many or a size class.

>TRBJ1-1|once|TRBV30|.
TGTGCCTGGAAGGACAGCCCCGGGGACACTGAAGCTTTCTTT
CAWKDSPGDTEAFF
>TRBJ1-2|.|TRBV10-3|.
TGTGCCATCAGTGAGGCAGACTATGGCTACACCTTC
CAISEADYGYTF
>TRBJ1-2|.|TRBV29-1|.
TGCAGCGTTTATGGAGTGGATCAGGCGGACTCCCTCGGGGGCTACACCTTC
CSVYGVDQADSLGGYTF
>TRBJ1-3|.|TRBV25-1|.
TGTGCCAGCAGCCCCTTCCGGGCGGTTATGGGTACTGGAAACACCATATATTTT
CASSPFRAVMGTGNTIYF
>TRBJ1-6|.|TRBV6-1|.
TGTGCCAGCAGTCCGGGGACTTCACCCCTCCACTTT
CASSPGTSPLHF
>TRBJ2-7|.|TRBV30|.
TGTGCCTGGAGTGGTGGGGGAACCTACGAGCAGTACTTC
CAWSGGGTYEQYF
>TRBJ2-5|.|TRBV10-3|.
TGTGCCATCAGGGAGGACATCCAAGAGACCCAGTACTTC
CAIREDIQETQYF
>TRBJ2-5|.|TRBV7-2|.
TGTGCCAGCAGCCAAGGGCCTCAAGAGACCCAGTACTTC
CASSQGPQETQYF
>TRBJ2-6|.|TRBV5-1|.
TGCGCCAGCGGCATTACAGTCTCTGGGGCCAACGTCCTGACTTTC
CASGITVSGANVLTF
>TRBJ1-1|.|TRBV19|.
TGTGCCAGTAGTATCAACAGGGCCAACACTGAAGCTTTCTTT
CASSINRANTEAFF
>TRBJ2-7|.|TRBV14|.
TGTGCCAGCAGCCAGTCGACAGGAATTCCCTACGAGCAGTACTTC
CASSQSTGIPYEQYF
>TRBJ1-1|.|TRBV30|.
TGTGCCTGGAGGACGCAGGGATGGGCGAACACTGAAGCTTTCTTT
CAWRTQGWANTEAFF
>TRBJ1-4|.|TRBV25-1|TRBD1
TGTGCCAGCAGTTCCATGACAGGGACTAATGAAAAACTGTTTTTT
CASSSMTGTNEKLFF
>TRBJ2-3|.|TRBV27|.
TGTGCCAGCAGTCCCCTAAGGCTCTTGGATTATACGCAGTATTTT
CASSPLRLLDYTQYF
>TRBJ2-5|few|TRBV5-6|.
TGTGCCAGCAGCTTGTCCTCTAGCGCAGAGACCCAGTACTTC
CASSLSSSAETQYF
>TRBJ2-5|.|TRBV27|.
TGTGCCAGCAGTTTATTTAGCCGTGCGGTCCCCGGAATCTTTCAAGAGACCCAGTACTTC
CASSLFSRAVPGIFQETQYF
>TRBJ2-7|.|TRBV7-2|TRBD2
TGTGCCAGCAGCCCTCCGGGACTAGCGGGACACGAGCAGTACTTC
CASSPPGLAGHEQYF
>TRBJ2-7|few|TRBV13|.
TGTGCCAGCAGCTTATGGACCCTCGGCCACTACGAGCAGTACTTC
CASSLWTLGHYEQYF
>TRBJ2-1|few|TRBV12-5|TRBD2
TGTGCTAGTGGTTTGAGTCGCAGGGGTAGCGGGGGGATCTCCTACAATGAGCAGTTCTTC
CASGLSRRGSGGISYNEQFF
>TRBJ1-2|.|TRBV6-1|.
TGTGCCAGCACCCCATTTAAGGGTTCCAGCGGCTACACCTTC
CASTPFKGSSGYTF
>TRBJ2-5|.|TRBV2|TRBD1
TGTGCCAGCAGAATGGGCCTACAGGGGGGGACCCAGTACTTC
CASRMGLQGGTQYF
>TRBJ1-2|.|TRBV5-1|.
TGCGCCAGCAGCTTGGAGGTCTCATCGGGCTACACCTTC
CASSLEVSSGYTF
>TRBJ2-7|.|TRBV6-5|.
TGTGCCAGCAGCAACGGGCAGTTCGAGCAGTACTTC
CASSNGQFEQYF
>TRBJ2-5|few|TRBV4-2|TRBD2
TGTGCCAGCAGCCAAGGCCGCGGGGGGGAGACCCAGTACTTC
CASSQGRGGETQYF
>TRBJ1-3|.|TRBV19|.
TGTGCCAGTAGTCCCACGGCGGCAGGCACTGGAAACACCATATATTTT
CASSPTAAGTGNTIYF
>TRBJ2-2|.|TRBV12-5|TRBD1
TGTGCTAGTGGTTTGACCCAGGGGGCCGGGGAGCTGTTTTTT
CASGLTQGAGELFF
>TRBJ2-5|.|TRBV6-1|TRBD1
TGTGCCAGCAGTCCCTCGACAGGGTTCCAAGAGACCCAGTACTTC
CASSPSTGFQETQYF
>TRBJ1-1|few|TRBV19|.
TGTGCCAGTAGTATCAACAGGGCTTTGAACACTGAAGCTTTCTTT
CASSINRALNTEAFF
>TRBJ2-5|.|TRBV7-3|TRBD2
TGTGCCAGCAGCTTAACCCCCAGCGGGAGAGAGACCCAGTACTTC
CASSLTPSGRETQYF
>TRBJ2-7|.|TRBV11-2|.
TGTGCCAGCAGCTTAGATTTCCACGAGCAGTACTTC
CASSLDFHEQYF
>TRBJ2-3|.|TRBV18|.
TGTGCCAGCTCACCCGACAGCACAGATACGCAGTATTTT
CASSPDSTDTQYF
>TRBJ1-5|.|TRBV27|.
TGTGCCAGCAGTTTATCGGGCGGGAATCAGCCCCAGCATTTT
CASSLSGGNQPQHF
>TRBJ1-5|.|TRBV7-2|.
TGTGCCAGCAGCTTAGGTTTTCGGGGTGATCAGCCCCAGCATTTT
CASSLGFRGDQPQHF
>TRBJ1-2|.|TRBV10-1|.
TGCGCCAGCAGTGAGACAGGTGCCTATGGCTACACCTTC
CASSETGAYGYTF
>TRBJ2-1|.|TRBV30|TRBD1
TGTGCCTGGACCCGGGACAGGGAGTACAATGAGCAGTTCTTC
CAWTRDREYNEQFF
>TRBJ2-4|.|TRBV28|TRBD1
TGTGCCAGCAGGAATTGGGACAGTTCCAAGGGAAACATTCAGTACTTC
CASRNWDSSKGNIQYF
>TRBJ1-5|.|TRBV7-8|.
TGTGCCAGCAGCTTAGGGTTGGGACTAGGATTGACCCAGCATTTT
CASSLGLGLGLTQHF
>TRBJ2-7|.|TRBV12-5|.
TGTGCTAGTGCCTCGCCAACGGGAAGGAACTACGAGCAGTACTTC
CASASPTGRNYEQYF
>TRBJ2-7|.|TRBV4-3|TRBD2
TGCGCCAGCAGCCAAGGGACTAGCGGGGGCTACGAGCAGTACTTC
CASSQGTSGGYEQYF
>TRBJ2-3|.|TRBV27|.
TGTGCCAGCAGTTTATGGGACCAGAGCACAGATACGCAGTATTTT
CASSLWDQSTDTQYF
>TRBJ2-7|.|TRBV6-1|TRBD2
TGTGCCAGCAGATCAGGACTAGCGGGAAGCAACGAGCAGTACTTC
CASRSGLAGSNEQYF
>TRBJ2-3|.|TRBV2|TRBD2
TGTGCCAGCAGTGCTACGACTAGCGGACACACAGATACGCAGTATTTT
CASSATTSGHTDTQYF
>TRBJ1-4|.|TRBV4-2|TRBD1
TGTGCCAGCAGCCAGGACAGGGGGCTTAATGGTAATGAAAAACTGTTTTTT
CASSQDRGLNGNEKLFF
>TRBJ2-5|.|TRBV6-5|.
TGTGCCAGCAGTTACGTCGGGGGCTCGGGGGAGACCCAGTACTTC
CASSYVGGSGETQYF
>TRBJ1-1|.|TRBV7-9|TRBD1
TGTGCCAGCAGCTTAGTAGGGGGCGGGTATGGCACTGAAGCTTTCTTT
CASSLVGGGYGTEAFF
>TRBJ2-1|.|TRBV7-9|.
TGTGCCAGCAGCGTCTGGGGCGATCTAAATGAGCAGTTCTTC
CASSVWGDLNEQFF
>TRBJ2-2|.|TRBV2|TRBD1
TGTGCCAGCAGTCGGGACAGGGGAATCACCGGGGAGCTGTTTTTT
CASSRDRGITGELFF
>TRBJ2-2|.|TRBV6-1|.
TGTGCCAGCAGTCGCCTCGGGAACACCGGGGAGCTGTTTTTT
CASSRLGNTGELFF
>TRBJ1-1|.|TRBV18|.
TGTGCCAGCTCACCACAACCTAACACTGAAGCTTTCTTT
CASSPQPNTEAFF
>TRBJ1-1|few|TRBV6-6|TRBD1
TGTGCCAGCGGAAGGGACAGCGAGTTCACTGAAGCTTTCTTT
CASGRDSEFTEAFF
>TRBJ1-6|.|TRBV27|.
TGTGCCAGCAGTCTCACACAACAGGGCCTATATAATTCACCCCTCCACTTT
CASSLTQQGLYNSPLHF